This TCR beta chain originates from a study of T-cell reconstitution after alpha-beta-depleted transplantation in children. Findings and limits, study-wide: After transplant, high TCRbeta diversity at day 60 in some patients arose from surviving recipient T cells and thymic progenitors. Several hundred expanded graft clones reportedly supplied alpha-beta T cells about two months after transplant. Most T-cell counts and diversity one year after the transplant came from T cells that were newly produced.

V was cut by 0 bases and J by 2 bases, with 11 bases left in between. The CDR3 has 16 residues. Germline V gene data show CDR1 as SGHRS and CDR2 as YFSETQ. On this clonotype: Its antigen remains unknown.

A TCRbeta library incorporating unique molecular identifiers was prepared. MiXCR, applied by TCRdb to the PCR reads, yields one record per CDR3 protein. The sample records approximately 1,000,000 distinct CDR3 sequences, 25% to 35% being singletons. This TCR was sampled from a boy under two years old who had a stem cell transplant for SCID, so the T cells may come from the graft donor. This sequence joins TRBV5-1 and TRBJ2-2; D is uncertain. Sequencing used PBMCs, mostly from graft donor cells, obtained 360 days after TCRalphabeta/CD19-depleted stem cell transplant. DNA for the CDR3: TGCGCCAGCAGCTTGGAGGGCACGACTAACACCGGGGAGCTGTTTTTT. It specifies CASSLEGTTNTGELFF.